The TCR beta chain described here comes from a study of CXCR3-negative and CXCR3-positive naive CD8 T cells. Study as a whole: TRB reads totalled about 135 million, about 1.5 +/- 0.3 million per library.

The CD45RO-CCR7+CD27+CD95- phenotype denoted naive CD8+ T cells. Libraries of TRB cDNA were made by 5' RACE and carried UMIs. Using the 5' RACE reads, TCRdb records one entry per CDR3 protein without DNA. In total, the table holds about 62,000 distinct CDR3 sequences. Points on this clonotype: The antigen is not known.

Study-level points and caveats: Both naive subsets, CXCR3-negative and CXCR3-positive, displayed similar TRBV-TRBJ usage, unlike memory cells.

The sequenced material came from naive CXCR3- CD8+ T cells from blood. The subset was: CD45RO-CCR7+CD27+CD95- naive CD8+ T cells lacking CXCR3 (TNR3-). This TCR was sampled from a human donor in good health. Some clones in this sample may be carry-over from other donors' samples.

The CDR3 sequence is CASSQYSSSYNSPLHF. The chain couples TRBV4-3 to TRBJ1-6. CDR3 length: 16 amino acids. Germline CDR1 is LGHNA and CDR2 is YSLEER.